This entry concerns a single T cell receptor (beta chain). The data were taken from a study of response to subunit inactivated influenza vaccine. MiXCR was run by TCRdb on the RT-PCR reads, yielding one entry per CDR3 protein. The repertoire holds around 850,000 distinct CDR3 sequences, with less than 20% as singletons. The germline CDR1 and CDR2 sequences are SGHAT and FQDESV (reference sequence). The CDR3 has 12 residues. Trimming cost V 7 bases and J 2 bases, with 9 bases left between them. The input for sequencing was PBMCs from blood, taken roughly 5 days after vaccination. The clonotype comes from a man aged 50-60 years who received an inactivated influenza vaccine. The chain links TRBV11-1 to TRBJ2-7, with D uncertain. The CDR3 loop is CASTGGPYEQYF. CDR3 sequence (DNA): TGTGCCAGCACGGGTGGGCCCTACGAGCAGTACTTC.